The rows below give T cell receptor beta chains drawn from one sample of a study of cytomegalovirus exposure and HLA in healthy donors. Generated by immunoSEQ multiplex PCR, the TCRdb table keeps only in-frame clones and is missing some. The sample yields about 210,000 clones, 82% seen once. Input material: PBMCs. These TCRs come from a man aged 40-50 years in good health and CMV-seropositive. Each CDR3 is given with its conserved first and last residue. A D gene is named only where the DNA matches it firmly. A clone size is listed for some rows: how often the clone was seen (once, few, many), or a class if it is expanded.

V gene: TRBV11-1
CDR3 length: 12
J gene: TRBJ2-4
D gene: NA
clone size: NA
CDR3 DNA: TGTGCCAGCAGCCCAACAGGGAGCATTCAGTACTTC
CDR3 protein: CASSPTGSIQYF

V gene: TRBV5-1
CDR3 length: 14
J gene: TRBJ2-7
D gene: NA
clone size: NA
CDR3 DNA: TGCGCCAGCAGCTTGGATTCCACTATTGGCGAGCAGTACTTC
CDR3 protein: CASSLDSTIGEQYF

V gene: TRBV2
CDR3 length: 15
J gene: TRBJ2-2
D gene: TRBD2
clone size: NA
CDR3 DNA: TGTGCCAGCAGAGGACTAGCGGGAGGAGGGGGGGAGCTGTTTTTT
CDR3 protein: CASRGLAGGGGELFF

V gene: TRBV19
CDR3 length: 20
J gene: TRBJ2-7
D gene: TRBD1
clone size: NA
CDR3 DNA: TGTGCCAGTAGTCCCCAAGGAATCGGGACAGCTGCCTTAGGATCCTACGAGCAGTACTTC
CDR3 protein: CASSPQGIGTAALGSYEQYF

V gene: TRBV11-2
CDR3 length: 17
J gene: TRBJ2-1
D gene: NA
clone size: once
CDR3 DNA: TGTGCCAGCAGCAAGAGGGCTACCATCGTTATAAACAATGAGCAGTTCTTC
CDR3 protein: CASSKRATIVINNEQFF

V gene: TRBV4-1
CDR3 length: 14
J gene: TRBJ2-5
D gene: TRBD2
clone size: NA
CDR3 DNA: TGCGCCAGCAGCCAGCCGGGGGGTCGAGAGACCCAGTACTTC
CDR3 protein: CASSQPGGRETQYF

V gene: TRBV6-5
CDR3 length: 15
J gene: TRBJ2-1
D gene: NA
clone size: NA
CDR3 DNA: TGTGCCAGCAGGACGGATAGGGGGGGTAGGAATGAGCAGTTCTTC
CDR3 protein: CASRTDRGGRNEQFF

V gene: TRBV18
CDR3 length: 16
J gene: TRBJ2-5
D gene: TRBD2
clone size: NA
CDR3 DNA: TGTGCCAGCTCACCACCGGCGGGAGAACGGCAAGAGACCCAGTACTTC
CDR3 protein: CASSPPAGERQETQYF

V gene: TRBV11-2
CDR3 length: 16
J gene: TRBJ2-7
D gene: NA
clone size: NA
CDR3 DNA: TGTGCCAGCAGCCTTCCGGCAGCCGGGACACCTCTAGAGCAGTACTTC
CDR3 protein: CASSLPAAGTPLEQYF

V gene: TRBV5-4
CDR3 length: 14
J gene: TRBJ2-5
D gene: TRBD1
clone size: NA
CDR3 DNA: TGTGCCAGCAGCGACAGACAGGGACAAGAGACCCAGTACTTC
CDR3 protein: CASSDRQGQETQYF

V gene: TRBV9
CDR3 length: 14
J gene: TRBJ1-2
D gene: NA
clone size: NA
CDR3 DNA: TGTGCCAGCAGCCAAGGCCCAGGGAACTATGGCTACACCTTC
CDR3 protein: CASSQGPGNYGYTF

V gene: TRBV27
CDR3 length: 13
J gene: TRBJ1-5
D gene: NA
clone size: NA
CDR3 DNA: TGTGCCAGCAGTTCGCTCGGGGTGCGGCCCCAGCATTTT
CDR3 protein: CASSSLGVRPQHF

V gene: TRBV5-6
CDR3 length: 15
J gene: TRBJ2-1
D gene: TRBD2
clone size: NA
CDR3 DNA: TGTGCCAGCAGACCGCAGGTAGCGGGGAACAATGAGCAGTTCTTC
CDR3 protein: CASRPQVAGNNEQFF

V gene: TRBV6-6
CDR3 length: 15
J gene: TRBJ2-2
D gene: NA
clone size: NA
CDR3 DNA: TGTGCCAGCACCCGGGATTTTTCCTTCACCGGGGAGCTGTTTTTT
CDR3 protein: CASTRDFSFTGELFF

V gene: TRBV28
CDR3 length: 13
J gene: TRBJ1-2
D gene: NA
clone size: NA
CDR3 DNA: TGTGCCAGCAGCCCTGACACAGACTATGGCTACACCTTC
CDR3 protein: CASSPDTDYGYTF